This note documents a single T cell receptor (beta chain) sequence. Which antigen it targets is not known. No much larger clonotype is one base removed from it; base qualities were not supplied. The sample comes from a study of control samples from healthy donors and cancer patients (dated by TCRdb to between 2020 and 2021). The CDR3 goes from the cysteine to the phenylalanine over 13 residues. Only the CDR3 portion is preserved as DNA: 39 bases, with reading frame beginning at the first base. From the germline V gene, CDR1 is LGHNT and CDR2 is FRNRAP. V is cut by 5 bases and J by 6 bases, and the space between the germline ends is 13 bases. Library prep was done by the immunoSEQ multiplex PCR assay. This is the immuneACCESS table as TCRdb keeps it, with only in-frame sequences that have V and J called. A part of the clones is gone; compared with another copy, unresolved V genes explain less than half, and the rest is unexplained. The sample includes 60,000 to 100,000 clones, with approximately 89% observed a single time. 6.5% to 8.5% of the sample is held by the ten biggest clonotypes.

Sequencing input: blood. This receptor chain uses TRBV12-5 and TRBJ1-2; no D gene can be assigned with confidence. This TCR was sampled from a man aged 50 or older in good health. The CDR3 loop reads CASGPGGGDGYTF. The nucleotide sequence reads TGTGCTAGTGGTCCGGGTGGCGGGGATGGCTACACCTTC.